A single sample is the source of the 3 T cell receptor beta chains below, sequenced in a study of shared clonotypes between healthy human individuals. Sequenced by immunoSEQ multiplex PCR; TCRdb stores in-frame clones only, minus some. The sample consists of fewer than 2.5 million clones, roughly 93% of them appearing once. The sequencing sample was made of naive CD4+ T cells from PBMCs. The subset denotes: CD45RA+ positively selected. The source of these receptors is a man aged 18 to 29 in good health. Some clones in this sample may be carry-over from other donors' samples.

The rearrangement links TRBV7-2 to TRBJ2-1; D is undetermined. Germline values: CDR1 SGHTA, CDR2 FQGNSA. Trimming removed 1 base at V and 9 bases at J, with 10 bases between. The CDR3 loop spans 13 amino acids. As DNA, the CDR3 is TGTGCCAGCAGCTTAGTCGGCGTGGGTGAGCAGTTCTTC. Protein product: CASSLVGVGEQFF.

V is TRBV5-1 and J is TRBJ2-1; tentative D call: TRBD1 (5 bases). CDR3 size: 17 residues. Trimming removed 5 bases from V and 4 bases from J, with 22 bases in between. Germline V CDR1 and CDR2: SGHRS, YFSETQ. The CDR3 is CASRYGPGQAAYNEQFF. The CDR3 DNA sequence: TGCGCCAGCAGATACGGGCCCGGACAAGCAGCATACAATGAGCAGTTCTTC. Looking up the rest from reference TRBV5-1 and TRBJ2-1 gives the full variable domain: KAGVTQTPRYLIKTRGQQVTLSCSPISGHRSVSWYQQTPGQGLQFLFEYFSETQRNKGNFPGRFSGRQFSNSRSEMNVSTLELGDSALYLCASRYGPGQAAYNEQFFGPGTRLTVL.

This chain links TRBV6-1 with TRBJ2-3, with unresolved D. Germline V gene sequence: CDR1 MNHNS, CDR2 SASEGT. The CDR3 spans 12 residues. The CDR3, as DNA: TGTGTCGGTGAGACTAGCACAGATACGCAGTATTTT. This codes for CVGETSTDTQYF.